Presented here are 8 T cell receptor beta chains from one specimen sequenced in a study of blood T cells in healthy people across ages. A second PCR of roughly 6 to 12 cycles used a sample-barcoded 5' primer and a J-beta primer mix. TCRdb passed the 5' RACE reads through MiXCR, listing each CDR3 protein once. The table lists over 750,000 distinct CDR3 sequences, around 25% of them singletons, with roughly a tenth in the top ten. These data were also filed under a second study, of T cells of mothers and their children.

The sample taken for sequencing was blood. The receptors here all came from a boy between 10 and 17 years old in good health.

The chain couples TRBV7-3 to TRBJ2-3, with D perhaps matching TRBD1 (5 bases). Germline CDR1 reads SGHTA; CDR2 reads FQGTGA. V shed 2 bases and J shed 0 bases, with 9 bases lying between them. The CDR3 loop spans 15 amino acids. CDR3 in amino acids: CASSLLGQSTDTQYF. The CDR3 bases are TGTGCCAGCAGCTTATTGGGGCAGAGCACAGATACGCAGTATTTT.

The CDR3 nucleotides are TGCGCCAGCAGTCAATCCGGGACACGAAGATTGGATGAGCAGTTCTTC. Translated, it gives CASSQSGTRRLDEQFF. The chain links TRBV5-1 to TRBJ2-1; TRBD1 is a possible D gene (6 bases). This CDR3 has 16 amino acids. Germline V gene lookup returns CDR1 SGHRS and CDR2 YFSETQ. The germline V and J ends were trimmed by 5 bases and 8 bases, with 23 bases remaining between them.

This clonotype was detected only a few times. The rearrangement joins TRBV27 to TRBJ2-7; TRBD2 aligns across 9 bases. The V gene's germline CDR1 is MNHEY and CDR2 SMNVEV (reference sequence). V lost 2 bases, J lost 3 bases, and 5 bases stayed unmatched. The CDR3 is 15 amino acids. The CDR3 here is CASSLRSGSYYEQYF. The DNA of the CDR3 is TGTGCCAGCAGTTTACGTAGCGGGAGCTACTACGAGCAGTACTTC.

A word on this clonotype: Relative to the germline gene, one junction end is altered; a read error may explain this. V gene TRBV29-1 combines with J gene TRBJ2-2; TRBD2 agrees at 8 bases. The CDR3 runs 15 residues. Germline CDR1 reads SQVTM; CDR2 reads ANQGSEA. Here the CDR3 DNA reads TGCAGCGCTGAAATAGCGGGAATCCACACCGGGGAGCTGTTTTTT. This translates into CSAEIAGIHTGELFF.

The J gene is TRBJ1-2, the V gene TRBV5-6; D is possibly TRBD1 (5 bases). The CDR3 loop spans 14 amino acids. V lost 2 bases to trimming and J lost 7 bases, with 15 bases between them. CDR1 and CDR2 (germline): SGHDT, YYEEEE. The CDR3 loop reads CASSFGAGRSGYTF. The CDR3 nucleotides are TGTGCCAGCAGCTTTGGCGCAGGGCGAAGTGGCTACACCTTC.

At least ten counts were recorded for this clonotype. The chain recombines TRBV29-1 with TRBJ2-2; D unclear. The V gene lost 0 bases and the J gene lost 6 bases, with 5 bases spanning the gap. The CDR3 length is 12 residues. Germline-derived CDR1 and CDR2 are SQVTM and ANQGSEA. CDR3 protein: CSVEEGSGELFF. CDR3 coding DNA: TGCAGCGTTGAAGAAGGGTCCGGGGAGCTGTTTTTT.

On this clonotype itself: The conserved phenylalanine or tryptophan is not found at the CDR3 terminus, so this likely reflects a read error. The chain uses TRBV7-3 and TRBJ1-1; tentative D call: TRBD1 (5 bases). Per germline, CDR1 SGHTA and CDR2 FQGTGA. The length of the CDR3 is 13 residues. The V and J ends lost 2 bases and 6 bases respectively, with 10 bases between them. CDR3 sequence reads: CASSLFGGAEAFL. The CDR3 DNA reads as TGTGCCAGCAGCTTATTTGGGGGAGCTGAAGCTTTCCTT.

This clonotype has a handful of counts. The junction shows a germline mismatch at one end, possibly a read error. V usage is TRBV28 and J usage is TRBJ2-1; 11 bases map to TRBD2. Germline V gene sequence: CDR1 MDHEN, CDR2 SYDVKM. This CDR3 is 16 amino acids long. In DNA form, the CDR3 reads TGTGCCGGCAGCCAAACTAGCGGGAGCTCCTACAATGAGCAGTTCTTC. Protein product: CAGSQTSGSSYNEQFF.